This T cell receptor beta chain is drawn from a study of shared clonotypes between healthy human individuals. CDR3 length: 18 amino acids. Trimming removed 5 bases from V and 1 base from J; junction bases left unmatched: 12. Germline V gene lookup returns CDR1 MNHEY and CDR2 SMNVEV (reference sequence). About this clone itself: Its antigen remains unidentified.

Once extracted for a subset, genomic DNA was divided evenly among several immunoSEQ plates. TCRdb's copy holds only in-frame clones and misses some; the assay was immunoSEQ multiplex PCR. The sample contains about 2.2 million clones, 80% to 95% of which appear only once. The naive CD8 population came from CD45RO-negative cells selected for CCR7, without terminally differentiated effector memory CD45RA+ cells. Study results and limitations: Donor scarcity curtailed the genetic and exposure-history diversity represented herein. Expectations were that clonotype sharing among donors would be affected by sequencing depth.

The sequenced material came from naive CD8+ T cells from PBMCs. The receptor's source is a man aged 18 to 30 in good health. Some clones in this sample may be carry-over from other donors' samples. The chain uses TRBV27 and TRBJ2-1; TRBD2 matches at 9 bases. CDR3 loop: CASSARTSLAGSYNEQFF. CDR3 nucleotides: TGTGCCAGCAGTGCACGAACCTCCCTAGCGGGGTCCTACAATGAGCAGTTCTTC.